The source of this T cell receptor beta chain is a study of CD4 T cells in relation to SARS-CoV-2 and coronaviruses. The table came from immunoSEQ multiplex PCR; TCRdb's copy has only in-frame clones and leaves some out. The table shows fewer than 25,000 clones, with just under 70% occurring only once. V lost 1 base to trimming and J lost 3 bases; unmatched junction nucleotides: 3. The CDR3 covers 15 residues. Germline V gene lookup returns CDR1 SEHNR and CDR2 FQNEAQ (reference sequence). For this clone: The antigen is not known.

The unexposed donors gave CD4+ T cells in about 2011-2018, prior to COVID-19. Isolation of CD4+ T cells took place after approximately eleven days in culture. This TCR was recovered from a human donor in good health. The specimen was CD4+ T cells from PBMCs, cultured in vitro. This chain uses TRBV7-9 with TRBJ2-7, with 10 bases that match TRBD2. CDR3 region: CASSLDASGGYEQYF. The DNA for the CDR3 is TGTGCCAGCAGCTTAGATGCTAGCGGGGGCTACGAGCAGTACTTC.